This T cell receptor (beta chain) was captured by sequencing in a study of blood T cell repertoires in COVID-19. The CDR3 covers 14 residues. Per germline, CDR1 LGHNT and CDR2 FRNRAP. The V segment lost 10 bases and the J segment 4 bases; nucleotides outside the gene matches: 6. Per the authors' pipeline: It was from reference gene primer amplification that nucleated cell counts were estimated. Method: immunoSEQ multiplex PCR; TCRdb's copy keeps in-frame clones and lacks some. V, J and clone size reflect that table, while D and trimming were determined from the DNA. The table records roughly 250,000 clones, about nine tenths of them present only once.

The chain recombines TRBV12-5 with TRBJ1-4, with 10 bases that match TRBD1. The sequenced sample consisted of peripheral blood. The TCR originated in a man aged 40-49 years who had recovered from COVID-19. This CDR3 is CATGTGVINEKLFF. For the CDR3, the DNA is TGTGCTACCGGGACAGGGGTCATTAATGAAAAACTGTTTTTT.